This T cell receptor beta chain was profiled in a study of identical twins (dated by TCRdb to the mid-2010s). With respect to the entire study: To test whether fetal clonotypes persist, this study deep-sequenced TCR alpha and beta repertoires from monozygotic twins, from unrelated adults of various ages, and from cord blood. Replicate twin experiments were performed at different times using different library preparation protocols to rule out contamination.

In this sample, this clonotype turned up a few times. The antigen it recognizes is unknown. No base qualities exist here, and no much larger clone lies one base off it. Library method: 5' RACE. The run used an Illumina HiSeq 2000. Template switching added a universal primer binding site, and the final cDNA carried a unique molecular identifier that allowed TCR cDNA molecules to be counted accurately. First-strand cDNA for TCR alpha and beta chains was synthesized from specific primers in the conserved constant-segment region. To control for contamination, every cDNA library was double barcoded, receiving both a SMART-Mk sample barcode and Illumina barcodes. TruSeq adapter sequences, together with Illumina sample barcodes, were added in two successive PCR steps. TCR alpha and beta cDNA libraries were sequenced on the Illumina HiSeq platform with custom primers. The study's own analysis went as follows. Raw reads were processed with MiGEC to extract unique molecular identifiers, and MiXCR was used to determine CDR3 positions. For each individual, recombination models were inferred using an EM algorithm with the repgenHMM and IGoR tools. The analysis of shared clonotypes was done with the tcR package in R, with sharing normalized by the product of cloneset sizes. Out-of-frame nonproductive sequences were analyzed to study raw recombination free of thymic and clonal selection effects. TCRdb applied fastp at Q25 and MiXCR to the public reads, then kept only in-frame beta chains. All rows with the same CDR3 protein become a single entry with the most common DNA and genes. The V and J calls and clone size come from TCRdb's table, not from the authors' own analysis. The sample contains around 490,000 distinct CDR3 sequences, 14% of them found a single time. The ten top clones hold approximately 1% of the sample.

The germline V gene sets CDR1 to LGHNA and CDR2 to YSLEER. A distance of 12 bases separates the germline ends of V and J, which lose 0 bases and 4 bases respectively. The CDR3 runs 15 residues from the cysteine to the phenylalanine. CDR3 DNA is the only sequence kept; it has 45 bases, read in frame from the first base. Every donor in the study was a healthy Caucasian. The twin cohort comprised three pairs of female monozygotic twins, all aged roughly 18 to 29 years. Positive isolation kits from Invitrogen were used to isolate the CD4+ and CD8+ T cell populations. Broad study findings and their caveats: Abundant cord blood beta clonotypes carried fewer insertions; young adult naive repertoires showed a weaker similar trend, while memory repertoires showed none. Out-of-frame TCR alpha sequences shared between twins showed an excess of low generation-probability sequences compared with coincidental sharing between unrelated individuals. In monozygotic twins, recombination models systematically underestimated out-of-frame TCR alpha sharing, but the models matched the sharing seen between unrelated individuals. Because the same donors could not be followed over many years, the conclusions depended on cross-sectional statistical analysis. The excess sharing between twins in beta out-of-frame sequences was weaker because fewer shared sequences reduced the signal-to-noise ratio. Invariant T cells such as MAIT and iNKT could partly confound zero-insertion analyses, though diverse VJ usage argued against this for most clonotypes.

These same data were also listed under a study on yellow fever vaccine responses in identical twins. Per the second study: The authors reported that the T cell response to vaccination in identical twins appeared partly convergent and partly personalized. The study precisely tracked vaccine-responding T cell clones in identical twins.

The receptor comes from a woman under 30 in good health. The rearranged segments are TRBV4-3 and TRBJ1-2, with no D gene named confidently. Sequencing was performed on CD4+ T cells sorted from blood. The CDR3 reads CASSQDLGSPYGYTF. The bases are TGCGCCAGCAGCCAAGATTTGGGAAGCCCCTATGGCTACACCTTC.